Presented here are 8 T cell receptor beta chains from one specimen sequenced in a study of beta chain features in type 1 diabetes. The whole isolated RNA underwent reverse transcription, so sequencing captured expressed TCRB transcripts. Clones were read by immunoSEQ multiplex PCR, and TCRdb kept only the in-frame ones, dropping some. Here the sample spans 250,000 to 400,000 clones, 12% to 15% being singletons. Sequenced input: central memory CD4+ T cells from blood. The receptors come from a man in his thirties or forties in good health.

This clone was recorded many times. The same CDR3 arises from other DNA sequences in this sample as well. The V and J genes are TRBV7-2 and TRBJ2-2; 7 nucleotides line up with TRBD1. This CDR3 is 15 amino acids long. The germline gives CDR1 SGHTA, CDR2 FQGNSA. The ends lost 6 bases at V and 0 bases at J; junction bases unmatched: 4. CDR3 nucleotides: TGTGCCAGCAGGACCGGGACAGCGAACACCGGGGAGCTGTTTTTT. Translated, it gives CASRTGTANTGELFF.

This clone showed up just a few times. This sequence joins TRBV6-5 and TRBJ2-7, with 8 bases aligning to TRBD1. V lost 4 bases and J lost 7; bases outside the gene matches: 9. The V gene's germline CDR1 is MNHEY and CDR2 SVGAGI. The CDR3 spans 14 residues. The CDR3 DNA is TGTGCCAGCAGTTCACCGACAGGGGCGTGGGAGCAGTACTTC. Its protein product is CASSSPTGAWEQYF.

This clone was recorded a few times. The rearrangement uses TRBV19 and TRBJ2-2; D assignment may be TRBD1 or TRBD2 (5 bases each). The CDR3 runs to 13 residues. Germline CDR1 reads LNHDA; CDR2 reads SQIVND (reference sequence). CDR3 sequence: CVVEGIIAGELFF. Here the CDR3 DNA reads TGTGTAGTAGAGGGGATCATCGCCGGGGAGCTGTTTTTT.

There are a few counts of this clone. The chain is built from TRBV15 and TRBJ2-5; no firm D call. The V gene lost 8 bases and the J gene lost 1 base, with 8 bases spanning the gap. CDR1 and CDR2 from the germline V gene are LNHNV and YYDKDF (reference sequence). This CDR3 contains 12 residues. DNA of the CDR3: TGTGCCACCTCACTCTCCCAAGAGACCCAGTACTTC. Protein sequence: CATSLSQETQYF.

This chain links TRBV5-1 with TRBJ2-7; TRBD1 agrees at 9 bases. Germline V lookup: CDR1 SGHRS, CDR2 YFSETQ. The CDR3 loop spans 16 amino acids. The V and J ends lost 0 bases and 0 bases, in that order; junction bases with no gene match: 4. CDR3 sequence: CASSLGPTGGSYEQYF. In DNA, the CDR3 is TGCGCCAGCAGCTTGGGTCCGACAGGGGGCTCCTACGAGCAGTACTTC.

Only a few counts were recorded for this clone. The rearrangement joins TRBV18 to TRBJ1-1, with D perhaps TRBD1 (6 bases). The ends were cut back, 6 bases at V and 5 bases at J, with 19 bases in the middle. The CDR3 contains 15 residues. In germline, CDR1 is KGHSH, CDR2 LQKENI. The CDR3 coding sequence is TGTGCCAGCTCGCCTTCACAGGGCTGGGGAACTGAAGCTTTCTTT. As protein: CASSPSQGWGTEAFF.

The J gene is TRBJ2-2, the V gene TRBV5-4; no reliable D call. Trimming stripped 2 bases from V and 7 bases from J, with 15 bases between. CDR1 SGHNT and CDR2 YYREEE come from the germline V gene (reference sequence). The CDR3 spans 15 residues. CDR3 region: CASSFLLPGGGELFF. The DNA of the CDR3 is TGTGCCAGCAGCTTTCTCCTCCCGGGCGGCGGGGAGCTGTTTTTT.

The chain couples TRBV11-2 to TRBJ2-3; D may be TRBD2 (6 bases). Germline CDR1 reads SGHAT; CDR2 reads FQNNGV. Between the trimmed V and J ends, which lost 5 bases and 0 bases, there was a span of 12 bases. The length of the CDR3 is 15 residues. The CDR3 region is CASSHSGTSTDTQYF. CDR3 DNA: TGTGCCAGCAGCCATTCCGGGACTAGCACAGATACGCAGTATTTT.